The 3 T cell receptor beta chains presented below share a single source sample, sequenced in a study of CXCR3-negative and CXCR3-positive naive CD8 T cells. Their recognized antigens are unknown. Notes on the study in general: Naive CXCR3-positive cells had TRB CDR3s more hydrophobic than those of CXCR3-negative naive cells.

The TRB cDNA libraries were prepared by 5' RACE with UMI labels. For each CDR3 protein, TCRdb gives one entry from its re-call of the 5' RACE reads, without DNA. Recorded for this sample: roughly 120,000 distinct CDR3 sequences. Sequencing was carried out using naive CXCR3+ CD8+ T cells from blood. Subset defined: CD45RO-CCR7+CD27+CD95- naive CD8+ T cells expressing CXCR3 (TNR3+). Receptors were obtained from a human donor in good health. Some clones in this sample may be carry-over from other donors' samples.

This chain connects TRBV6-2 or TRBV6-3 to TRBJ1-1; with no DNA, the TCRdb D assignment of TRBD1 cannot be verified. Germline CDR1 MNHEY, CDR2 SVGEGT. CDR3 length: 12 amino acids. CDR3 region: CASSLAGAEAFF.

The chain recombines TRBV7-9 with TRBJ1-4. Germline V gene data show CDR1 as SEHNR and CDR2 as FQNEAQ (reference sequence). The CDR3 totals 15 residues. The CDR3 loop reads CASSFVNEHNEKLFF. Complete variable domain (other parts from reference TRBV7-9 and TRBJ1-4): DTGVSQNPRHKITKRGQNVTFRCDPISEHNRLYWYRQTLGQGPEFLTYFQNEAQLEKSRLLSDRFSAERPKGSFSTLEIQRTEQGDSAMYLCASSFVNEHNEKLFFGSGTQLSVL.

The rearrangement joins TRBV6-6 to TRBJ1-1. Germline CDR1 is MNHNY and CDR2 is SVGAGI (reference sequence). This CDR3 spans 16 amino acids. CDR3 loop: CASSYSIEGGDTEAFF.